This T cell receptor (beta chain) was sequenced for a study of early T cells in non-severe SARS-CoV-2 infection. On the study more broadly: Chains were unpaired, as sequencing was done on bulk RNA from unsorted whole blood.

Researchers tagged individual cDNA molecules with unique molecular identifiers. Via MiXCR, TCRdb re-called the 5' RACE reads, giving one row per CDR3 protein. Altogether 60,000 or so distinct CDR3 sequences are present, roughly 8.7% being singletons, with the ten largest covering about 3.9%. Findings and limits, study-wide: Reliance on VDJdb matching favored anti-spike CD8 responses; private and CD4 specificities were missed.

In its sample, this clonotype was seen many times. Its target is unknown. The specimen was whole blood, collected at baseline. The clonotype comes from an adult who was a healthcare worker with PCR-confirmed SARS-CoV-2 infection or an uninfected control (not recorded which).

As DNA, the CDR3 is TGTGCCACCGCCGGGGAAGACGAGACCCAGTACTTC. Its protein is CATAGEDETQYF. The chain employs TRBV18 and TRBJ2-5; weak D call: TRBD2 (5 bases). V was clipped by 10 bases and J by 5 bases, with 14 bases between them. The CDR3 sequence is 12 residues long. CDR1 is KGHSH, CDR2 LQKENI, per germline. The whole variable domain, remainder taken from reference TRBV18 and TRBJ2-5, is NAGVMQNPRHLVRRRGQEARLRCSPMKGHSHVYWYRQLPEEGLKFMVYLQKENIIDESGMPKERFSAEFPKEGPSILRIQQVVRGDSAAYFCATAGEDETQYFGPGTRLLVL.